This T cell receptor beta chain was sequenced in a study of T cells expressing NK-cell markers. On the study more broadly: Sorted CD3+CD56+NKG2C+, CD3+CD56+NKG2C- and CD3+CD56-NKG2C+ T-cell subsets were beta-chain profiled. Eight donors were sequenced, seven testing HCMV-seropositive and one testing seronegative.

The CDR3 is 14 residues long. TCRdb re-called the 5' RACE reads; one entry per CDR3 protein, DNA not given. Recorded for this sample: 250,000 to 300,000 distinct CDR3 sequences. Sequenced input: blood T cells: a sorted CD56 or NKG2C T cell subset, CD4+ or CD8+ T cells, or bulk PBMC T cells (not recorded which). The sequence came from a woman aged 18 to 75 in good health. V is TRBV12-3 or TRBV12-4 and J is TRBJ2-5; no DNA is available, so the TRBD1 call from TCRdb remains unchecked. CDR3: CASSRDRGLETQYF.